A selection of T cell receptor beta chains follows, all from one sample in a study of blood T cells in healthy people across ages. Using its own MiXCR run on the 5' RACE reads, TCRdb lists one record per CDR3 protein. Among fewer than 950,000 distinct CDR3 sequences listed, about 34% were seen once. The sequencing sample was made of blood. All receptors derive from a man aged 18 to 30 in good health. Each CDR3 is given with its conserved first and last residue. A D gene is named only where the DNA matches it firmly. Part of the rows lack a size; the others show once, few, many or a class for expanded clones.

clone_size	j_call	v_call	d_call	cdr3_nt	cdr3_aa
.	TRBJ2-1	TRBV12-3/TRBV12-4	TRBD2	TGTGCCAGCGGTGACTGGTCAAGCGGGGGGATCAATGAGCAGTTCTTC	CASGDWSSGGINEQFF
many	TRBJ1-1	TRBV5-1	.	TGTGCCAGCAGTCCGGGACACCTGAACACTGAAGCTTTCTTT	CASSPGHLNTEAFF
.	TRBJ2-2	TRBV7-2	TRBD2	TGTGCCAGCAGCTTTTGTAGCGGGGTGTACACCGGGGAGCTGTTTTTT	CASSFCSGVYTGELFF
many	TRBJ2-3	TRBV28	TRBD2	TGTGCCAGCAGTCGGGGGGGCATGAATACGCAGTATTTT	CASSRGGMNTQYF
few	TRBJ1-1	TRBV18	.	TGTGCCAGCTCACCCTCGGGGTTGAACACTGAAGCTTTCTTT	CASSPSGLNTEAFF
many	TRBJ2-7	TRBV20-1	TRBD2	TGCAGTGCGGGACTAGCCCACTACGAGCAGTACTTC	CSAGLAHYEQYF
.	TRBJ2-1	TRBV27	.	TGTGCCAGCAGTAATACAGGGTCCTACAATGAGCAGTTCTTC	CASSNTGSYNEQFF
.	TRBJ2-7	TRBV11-2	.	TGTGCCAGCAGCTTAGTCCAGGGGACCGACAAGACCTACGAGCAGTACTTC	CASSLVQGTDKTYEQYF
once	TRBJ1-1	TRBV12-3/TRBV12-4	.	TGTGCCAGCAGTTTAAGGTTTGGGGAGGCTTTCTTT	CASSLRFGEAFF
few	TRBJ1-1	TRBV9	TRBD1	TGTGCCAGCAGCGTAAGACAGGGCACTGAAGCTTTCTTT	CASSVRQGTEAFF
few	TRBJ1-2	TRBV6-5	.	TGTGCCAGCAGTTCCCGGCGATCTGTATCTAACTATGGCTACACCTTC	CASSSRRSVSNYGYTF
.	TRBJ1-6	TRBV20-1	.	TGCAGTGCTAGCCAGGGACCATCCACCCTCCACTTT	CSASQGPSTLHF
.	TRBJ2-1	TRBV4-1	.	TGCGCCAGCAGCCAAAGCAAAACCGGTAGCTCCTACAATGAGCAGTTCTTC	CASSQSKTGSSYNEQFF
many	TRBJ2-1	TRBV20-1	TRBD2	TGCAGTGCTAGAGATTTTCTAGCGGGGGATTACAATGAGCAGTTCTTC	CSARDFLAGDYNEQFF
.	TRBJ1-4	TRBV20-1	.	TGCAGTGCTAGAGAAGCAGCGACTAATGCTAAACTGTTTTTT	CSAREAATNAKLFF
once	TRBJ1-5	TRBV2	.	TGTGCCAGCAGTGACGGGGGTATCCGGCCCCAGCATTTT	CASSDGGIRPQHF
.	TRBJ1-5	TRBV14	.	TGTGCCAGCAGCCTCAGAGGGTACCGTCAGCCCCAGCATTTT	CASSLRGYRQPQHF
few	TRBJ2-3	TRBV14	TRBD1	TGTGCCAGCAGCCAAGGACAGGGGGTAGATACGCAGTATTTT	CASSQGQGVDTQYF
.	TRBJ2-7	TRBV6-5	TRBD2	TGTGCCAGCACCCTCAACATGGGGGGGAGGGGTGCGGAGCAGTACTTC	CASTLNMGGRGAEQYF
.	TRBJ2-1	TRBV12-3/TRBV12-4	.	TGTGCCAGCAGTCCGGAAGTGAGAGAGACCCAGTTCTTC	CASSPEVRETQFF
.	TRBJ1-4	TRBV7-2	.	TGTGCCGGCAGCCGGGTGGCAAATGAAAAACTGTTTTTT	CAGSRVANEKLFF
few	TRBJ1-2	TRBV28	.	TGTGCCAGCAGTTGGGAACATAACTATGGCTACACCTTC	CASSWEHNYGYTF
.	TRBJ1-6	TRBV4-3	.	TGCGCCAGCAGCCAAGATCCCCCAGAAAGCTCCTATAATTCACCCCTCCACTTT	CASSQDPPESSYNSPLHF